Presented here are 5 T cell receptor beta chains from one specimen sequenced in a study of blood T cell repertoires in COVID-19. Profiled with immunoSEQ multiplex PCR; TCRdb holds only in-frame clones, not every one. The data hold around 210,000 clones, with 80% to 90% observed a single time. The sequenced sample consisted of PBMCs or T cells enriched from blood (not recorded which). The receptors were gathered from a woman aged 18 to 35 who had recovered from COVID-19.

This clone was counted a single time. The chain joins TRBV2 to TRBJ2-2; 9 nucleotides line up with TRBD2. The trim removed 3 bases at V and 6 bases at J, leaving 5 bases unmatched. Germline V gene lookup returns CDR1 SNHLY and CDR2 FYNNEI. This CDR3 has 15 residues. CDR3 protein: CASSDRAGGAGELFF. The CDR3 region has the DNA TGTGCCAGCAGTGATCGAGCGGGGGGCGCCGGGGAGCTGTTTTTT.

The chain recombines TRBV5-5 with TRBJ1-2, with D possibly being TRBD1 (5 bases). The CDR3 has 12 residues. Germline CDR1 SGHKS, CDR2 YYEKEE (reference sequence). Trimming stripped 2 bases from V and 12 bases from J, with 14 bases between. The CDR3 DNA sequence: TGTGCCAGCAGCTTCCCAGGGAAACGGGACACCTTC. This codes for CASSFPGKRDTF.

This sequence joins TRBV28 and TRBJ1-2, with TRBD1 matching over 11 bases. The J segment lost 8 bases and the V segment lost 5 bases, leaving 10 bases of the junction unmatched. This CDR3 is built from 15 residues. The germline V gene encodes CDR1 MDHEN and CDR2 SYDVKM. The DNA for the CDR3 is TGTGCCAGCAGTCTTCCGGGACAGGGGGTTGAGGGCTACACCTTC. Its protein is CASSLPGQGVEGYTF.

This clone was detected once. The chain recombines TRBV28 with TRBJ1-2, with TRBD1 as a possible D gene (5 bases). V was cut by 2 bases and J by 5 bases, with 6 bases left in between. Germline V gene data show CDR1 as MDHEN and CDR2 as SYDVKM. The CDR3 runs 12 residues. This chain's CDR3 is CASSLRQYGYTF. CDR3 nucleotide sequence: TGTGCCAGCAGTTTAAGACAGTATGGCTACACCTTC.

The gene calls are TRBV30 and TRBJ2-1; TRBD1 agrees at 7 bases. Germline-derived CDR1 and CDR2 are GTSNPN and SVGIG (reference sequence). Trimming at V came to 4 bases and at J to 5 bases, leaving 17 bases not matched to a gene. The CDR3 totals 17 residues. CDR3 amino acids: CAWKVPGTAFVNNEQFF. CDR3 nucleotides: TGTGCCTGGAAGGTTCCGGGGACAGCCTTCGTAAACAATGAGCAGTTCTTC.